The 7 T cell receptor beta chains in this list originate from one sample, sequenced in a study of blood T cells in healthy people across ages (dated by TCRdb to about 2015). Library generation was performed with 5' RACE. Sequenced on an Illumina HiSeq 2500. A second about 6 to 11 cycle PCR used a sample-barcoded 5' primer and a J-beta primer mix. TCRdb cleaned the public reads at Q25 with fastp, built clones with MiXCR and kept in-frame beta chains. Identical CDR3 proteins give one entry, which carries the most common genes and DNA. The sample profile shows about 600,000 distinct CDR3 sequences; roughly 48% of them were found once. The ten top clones hold approximately 25% of the sample. The sequenced material came from blood. Receptor source: an elderly man in good health.

CDR3: CASTTQRAGSDTQYF. The CDR3 DNA sequence: TGTGCCAGCACCACCCAGAGGGCAGGGTCAGATACGCAGTATTTT. This chain links TRBV12-3 or TRBV12-4 with TRBJ2-3; D may correspond to TRBD1 or TRBD2 (5 bases each). V gave up 7 bases and J gave up 4 bases, with 18 bases separating them. The CDR3 runs 15 residues.

The V and J genes are TRBV25-1 and TRBJ2-7; 7 nucleotides match TRBD1. With 10 bases clipped from V and 2 bases from J, the junction kept 8 bases outside the gene matches. The CDR3 has 13 amino acids. Looked up from germline, CDR1 is MGHDK and CDR2 is SYGVNS. The CDR3 sequence: CATTGDWAYEQYF. CDR3 DNA sequence: TGTGCCACAACAGGGGATTGGGCCTACGAGCAGTACTTC.

This clonotype was seen a handful of times. The chain has TRBV29-1 and TRBJ2-1; 9 bases are a match to TRBD1. Per the germline V gene, CDR1 is SQVTM and CDR2 is ANQGSEA. The CDR3 totals 11 residues. Germline trimming cut 7 bases from V and 8 bases from J; bases unmatched to any gene: 3. The CDR3 spells CSGDRVDEQFF. CDR3 bases: TGCAGCGGGGACAGGGTTGATGAGCAGTTCTTC.

The chain carries TRBV5-1 and TRBJ2-7; 9 nucleotides align to TRBD1. This CDR3 is 18 amino acids long. Losses at the gene ends were 0 bases for V and 6 bases for J; bases not matched to a gene: 16. The germline V gene has CDR1 SGHRS and CDR2 YFSETQ. The CDR3: CASSLVFPGNRGRAEQYF. The CDR3 DNA reads TGCGCCAGCAGCTTGGTTTTTCCCGGGAACAGGGGGCGAGCCGAGCAGTACTTC.

Comments on this clonotype: A junction end diverges from the germline sequence, so it may reflect a read error. The chain is built from TRBV20-1 and TRBJ2-5; D is unresolved. This CDR3 has 11 residues. Germline CDR1 and CDR2: DFQATT and SNEGSKA (reference sequence). CDR3 DNA: TGTAGTGCCGGGTCTCGGAATGAGCAGTACTTC. This translates into CSAGSRNEQYF.

This chain joins TRBV9 and TRBJ1-4, with TRBD1 matching over 9 bases. This CDR3 contains 16 residues. The V gene's germline CDR1 is SGDLS and CDR2 YYNGEE. After removal of 4 bases from V and 6 bases from J, the junction contained 10 bases not matched to a gene. This CDR3 is CASSPGTGNVYEKLFF. CDR3 nucleotides: TGTGCCAGCAGCCCCGGGACAGGGAACGTCTATGAAAAACTGTTTTTT. The full variable domain, rest sourced from reference TRBV9 and TRBJ1-4, is DSGVTQTPKHLITATGQRVTLRCSPRSGDLSVYWYQQSLDQGLQFLIQYYNGEERAKGNILERFSAQQFPDLHSELNLSSLELGDSALYFCASSPGTGNVYEKLFFGSGTQLSVL.

The chain uses TRBV29-1 and TRBJ1-2, with D possibly being TRBD1 (6 bases). Germline V gives CDR1 SQVTM, CDR2 ANQGSEA. This CDR3 has 12 residues. The V gene lost 4 bases and the J gene lost 8 bases, with 14 bases spanning the gap. This chain's CDR3 is CSVVTPGEGYTF. The CDR3 bases are TGCAGCGTTGTTACACCAGGGGAGGGCTACACCTTC.